This T cell receptor (beta chain) comes out of a study of cytomegalovirus exposure and HLA in healthy donors. Study summary: A subsequent analysis stated that the 100 to 150 validation repertoires were run on the same platform as the approximately 700 first-cohort repertoires.

Method: immunoSEQ multiplex PCR; TCRdb's copy keeps in-frame clones and lacks some. The sample yields roughly 68,000 clones, 80% to 90% seen once. The origin of this receptor is a woman aged 18-29 years in good health and CMV-seronegative. The sample was PBMCs.

This chain's CDR3 is CASSYRGRIQETQYF. The DNA for the CDR3 is TGTGCCAGCAGTTATAGAGGGCGAATCCAAGAGACCCAGTACTTC. The rearrangement uses TRBV11-2 and TRBJ2-5, with TRBD2 as a possible D gene (5 bases). The CDR3 extends over 15 amino acids. From germline, CDR1 is SGHAT and CDR2 FQNNGV. V lost 6 bases, J lost 1 base, and 15 bases lay in between.